The clone carrying this T cell receptor beta chain was detected ten times or more. In germline, CDR1 is SGDLS, CDR2 YYNGEE. The CDR3 extends over 13 amino acids. Between the trimmed V and J ends, which lost 6 bases and 0 bases, there was a span of 9 bases. The source material, RNA transcripts, was used to amplify TCR beta CDR3 regions. RT-PCR in the first round (using the HTBI primer set) targeted the TCR CDR3. TCRdb used MiXCR to reprocess the multiplex PCR reads, holding one entry per CDR3 protein. Found here are about 160,000 distinct CDR3 sequences, 9.4% of them singletons; the top ten hold approximately 20%. The data are from a study of T cells in Graves' hyperthyroidism and ophthalmopathy.

The chain combines TRBV9 with TRBJ1-2; D is undetermined. Sequencing was performed on blood. The clonotype was recovered from a woman aged 18-30 years with Graves' hyperthyroidism that later progressed to Graves' ophthalmopathy. In DNA form, the CDR3 reads TGTGCCAGCAAAGCAGAAACTAACTATGGCTACACCTTC. Translated, it gives CASKAETNYGYTF.